Below are 22 T cell receptor beta chains sequenced from a single sample in a study of blood T cell repertoires in COVID-19. The repertoire was sequenced with immunoSEQ multiplex PCR; TCRdb's copy has only in-frame clones and lacks some. The sample records about 21,000 clones, about 90% being singletons. Source material: peripheral blood. These receptors originate from a human donor in a cohort sampled during active COVID-19.

The gene calls are TRBV19 and TRBJ1-4, with 8 positions matching TRBD1. Germline CDR1 and CDR2: LNHDA and SQIVND (reference sequence). This CDR3 has 14 residues. Unmatched junction bases numbered 4, after V lost 5 bases and J lost 5 bases. The CDR3 region has the DNA TGTGCCAGTAGTCGGGACAGGCACAATGAAAAACTGTTTTTT. As protein: CASSRDRHNEKLFF.

This chain links TRBV15 with TRBJ2-7, with D possibly TRBD2 on 5 matching bases. This CDR3 spans 12 amino acids. V lost 2 bases, J lost 5 bases, and 7 bases lay in between. Germline-derived CDR1 and CDR2 are LNHNV and YYDKDF (reference sequence). This chain's CDR3 is CATSRPSNEQYF. The CDR3 DNA reads as TGTGCCACCAGCAGACCTAGCAACGAGCAGTACTTC.

This clone is termed medium-sized. Other nucleotide sequences in the sample specify the same CDR3. V is TRBV30 and J is TRBJ1-1, with 8 bases fitting TRBD1. Losses at the gene ends were 1 base for V and 4 bases for J; bases not matched to a gene: 2. This CDR3 is 13 amino acids long. Germline V gene sequence: CDR1 GTSNPN, CDR2 SVGIG (reference sequence). CDR3 in DNA: TGTGCCTGGAGTGAAACAGGGGGCACTGAAGCTTTCTTT. It specifies CAWSETGGTEAFF.

The chain carries TRBV5-6 and TRBJ2-7; 12 bases are shared with TRBD2. CDR1 and CDR2 (germline): SGHDT, YYEEEE. This CDR3 is built from 16 residues. Trimming took 4 bases from V and 3 from J; bases not matched to a gene: 8. The CDR3 nucleotides are TGTGCCAGCAGCCTGACTAGCGGGAGTTCCGGCTACGAGCAGTACTTC. It yields the protein CASSLTSGSSGYEQYF.

This chain uses TRBV29-1 with TRBJ1-1; 7 nucleotides line up with TRBD1. The V gene's germline CDR1 is SQVTM and CDR2 ANQGSEA. V dropped 4 bases and J dropped 4; count of bases not matched to a gene: 6. The length of the CDR3 is 13 residues. The CDR3 region is CSVVKGGGTEAFF. For the CDR3, the DNA is TGCAGCGTTGTGAAAGGGGGCGGCACTGAAGCTTTCTTT. Combining the CDR3 with reference TRBV29-1 and TRBJ1-1 gives the whole variable domain SAVISQKPSRDICQRGTSLTIQCQVDSQVTMMFWYRQQPGQSLTLIATANQGSEATYESGFVIDKFPISRPNLTFSTLTVSNMSPEDSSIYLCSVVKGGGTEAFFGQGTRLTVV.

The rearrangement links TRBV28 to TRBJ1-5, with 7 bases matching TRBD1. After removal of 7 bases from V and 3 bases from J, the junction contained 21 bases not matched to a gene. The CDR3 covers 19 residues. Germline V CDR1 and CDR2: MDHEN, SYDVKM. The CDR3 sequence is CASTLRPFRGLGINQPQHF. For the CDR3, the DNA is TGTGCCAGCACCCTTAGGCCCTTTAGGGGGCTGGGTATCAATCAGCCCCAGCATTTT.

This clone occurred once. The chain combines TRBV7-6 with TRBJ2-1, with 7 bases that match TRBD2. The junction had 8 bases not matched to a gene; V was cut back by 5 bases and J by 4 bases. CDR1 is SGHVS and CDR2 is FNYEAQ in the germline V gene. CDR3 length: 15 amino acids. The CDR3, as DNA: TGTGCCAGCAGCCCCCTAGCGGTCCCTTACAATGAGCAGTTCTTC. It specifies CASSPLAVPYNEQFF.

The chain is built from TRBV29-1 and TRBJ1-5, with 11 bases fitting TRBD1. Trimming cost V 0 bases and J 4 bases; bases outside gene matches: 5. This CDR3 has 16 residues. The germline V gene encodes CDR1 SQVTM and CDR2 ANQGSEA. The CDR3 reads CSVEDRDRGKNQPQHF. The CDR3 bases are TGCAGCGTTGAAGATCGGGACAGGGGGAAGAATCAGCCCCAGCATTTT.

This chain connects TRBV19 to TRBJ1-5; D is undetermined. This CDR3 is 12 amino acids long. Trimming cost V 7 bases and J 4 bases, with 8 bases left between them. Germline CDR1 is LNHDA and CDR2 is SQIVND (reference sequence). CDR3: CASTTVNQPQHF. The CDR3 DNA is TGTGCCAGTACCACAGTTAATCAGCCCCAGCATTTT.

In this sample, this clone turned up once. This rearrangement joins TRBV28 to TRBJ1-5; 7 nucleotides agree with TRBD1. This CDR3 region has 15 residues. Germline V lookup: CDR1 MDHEN, CDR2 SYDVKM. Trimming took 5 bases from V and 7 from J; bases not matched to a gene: 11. This CDR3 reads CASSTRTGRGQPQHF. CDR3 coding DNA: TGTGCCAGCAGTACCAGGACAGGACGAGGCCAGCCCCAGCATTTT. Drawing the rest from reference TRBV28 and TRBJ1-5, the complete variable domain is DVKVTQSSRYLVKRTGEKVFLECVQDMDHENMFWYRQDPGLGLRLIYFSYDVKMKEKGDIPEGYSVSREKKERFSLILESASTNQTSMYLCASSTRTGRGQPQHFGDGTRLSIL.

In this sample, this clone turned up a few times. The rearrangement links TRBV5-1 to TRBJ2-1, with 12 positions matching TRBD2. Trimming took 6 bases from V and 7 from J; bases not matched to a gene: 11. Germline values: CDR1 SGHRS, CDR2 YFSETQ. This CDR3 is 16 amino acids long. CDR3 nucleotide sequence: TGCGCCAGCACCCGACTAGCGGGAGCCATGGCAAATGAGCAGTTCTTC. It codes for CASTRLAGAMANEQFF.

V gene TRBV5-1 combines with J gene TRBJ2-2; 10 nucleotides agree with TRBD2. The CDR3 has 16 residues. Germline V lookup: CDR1 SGHRS, CDR2 YFSETQ. V gave up 4 bases and J gave up 4 bases; unmatched junction bases: 7. The CDR3 sequence is CASSPRTSGSTGELFF. In DNA, the CDR3 is TGCGCCAGCAGCCCCCGGACTAGCGGTTCCACCGGGGAGCTGTTTTTT.

The chain couples TRBV28 to TRBJ2-1; TRBD2 might be the D (5 bases). Germline assignment: CDR1 MDHEN and CDR2 SYDVKM. The V end lost 6 bases, the J end lost 6 bases, and 6 bases lay between the germline ends. The length of the CDR3 is 11 residues. CDR3 coding DNA: TGTGCCAGCAGCCGGGGCAATGAGCAGTTCTTC. It encodes CASSRGNEQFF.

The chain carries TRBV19 and TRBJ1-1; D is undetermined. V lost 3 bases and J 2 bases, leaving 13 bases between the germline ends. The CDR3 sequence is 15 residues long. The germline gives CDR1 LNHDA, CDR2 SQIVND (reference sequence). Here the CDR3 DNA reads TGTGCCAGTAGTATCATCGAAGGAGGTAACACTGAAGCTTTCTTT. It encodes CASSIIEGGNTEAFF.

The V call is TRBV28, the J call TRBJ2-7, with a weak D call TRBD2 (7 bases). Germline V gene data show CDR1 as MDHEN and CDR2 as SYDVKM. CDR3 length: 15 residues. Trimming took off 5 bases at V and 3 bases at J, with 17 bases between the two ends. CDR3 sequence reads: CASSPGGATVYEQYF. CDR3 coding DNA: TGTGCCAGCAGTCCTGGGGGGGCAACAGTCTACGAGCAGTACTTC.

J is TRBJ2-7 and V is TRBV30, with 8 bases lining up with TRBD2. V lost 2 bases, J lost 0 bases, and 9 bases stayed unmatched. Germline CDR1 and CDR2: GTSNPN and SVGIG (reference sequence). CDR3 size: 16 residues. The CDR3 DNA is TGTGCCTGGAGTCCGGCGGGAGGATCTCCCTCCTACGAGCAGTACTTC. It encodes CAWSPAGGSPSYEQYF.

This clone was counted only a few times. The chain couples TRBV3-1 (or the pseudogene TRBV3-2) to TRBJ2-5, with no clear D. Trimming left V 4 bases short and J 4 bases short, with 10 bases between. CDR3 length: 13 amino acids. The germline CDR1 and CDR2 sequences are LGHDT and YNNKEL (reference sequence). CDR3 in amino acids: CASSLTGLETQYF. The CDR3, as DNA: TGTGCCAGCAGCCTCACGGGTTTAGAGACCCAGTACTTC.

This chain connects TRBV30 to TRBJ1-5; D uncertain. Germline V gene data show CDR1 as GTSNPN and CDR2 as SVGIG (reference sequence). CDR3 length: 13 amino acids. Trimming left V 0 bases short and J 3 bases short, with 6 bases between. CDR3 sequence (DNA): TGTGCCTGGAGTGTGGCAGACAATCAGCCCCAGCATTTT. Translated, it gives CAWSVADNQPQHF.

The CDR3 sequence is CASSSSGTGGREKLFF. CDR3 nucleotide sequence: TGTGCCAGCAGCTCGTCCGGGACAGGGGGCAGGGAAAAACTGTTTTTT. The rearrangement links TRBV13 to TRBJ1-4, with 12 bases fitting TRBD1. CDR3 length: 16 amino acids. V was clipped by 4 bases and J by 8 bases; unmatched bases: 8. The germline CDR1 and CDR2 sequences are PRHDT and FYEKMQ (reference sequence).

The J gene is TRBJ2-1, the V gene TRBV5-1; 10 nucleotides match TRBD1. The CDR3 sequence is 13 residues long. Losses at the gene ends were 3 bases for V and 6 bases for J; bases not matched to a gene: 0. The germline CDR1 and CDR2 sequences are SGHRS and YFSETQ. CDR3 in DNA: TGCGCCAGCAGCTGGACAGGGGGCAATGAGCAGTTCTTC. Protein product: CASSWTGGNEQFF. Variable domain in full (rest from reference TRBV5-1 and TRBJ2-1): KAGVTQTPRYLIKTRGQQVTLSCSPISGHRSVSWYQQTPGQGLQFLFEYFSETQRNKGNFPGRFSGRQFSNSRSEMNVSTLELGDSALYLCASSWTGGNEQFFGPGTRLTVL.

The chain carries TRBV3-1 (or the pseudogene TRBV3-2) and TRBJ1-2, with D perhaps matching TRBD1 (5 bases). The germline V and J ends were trimmed by 2 bases and 2 bases, with 12 bases remaining between them. Germline V gene lookup returns CDR1 LGHDT and CDR2 YNNKEL (reference sequence). The CDR3 extends over 15 amino acids. The DNA of the CDR3 is TGTGCCAGCAGCCAAACAGGACATTTGAACTATGGCTACACCTTC. This translates into CASSQTGHLNYGYTF.

The rearrangement uses TRBV7-3 and TRBJ2-7, with 8 bases aligning to TRBD1. From germline, CDR1 is SGHTA and CDR2 FQGTGA. V dropped 5 bases and J dropped 2; count of bases not matched to a gene: 5. CDR3 length equals 14 residues. In nucleotides, the CDR3 is TGTGCCAGCAGCAAGGGACAGGCCCCCTACGAGCAGTACTTC. This encodes CASSKGQAPYEQYF.